The rows below give T cell receptor beta chains drawn from one sample of a study of CD8 T cells in Susac syndrome. TCRdb reprocessed the immunoSEQ multiplex PCR reads via MiXCR and lists one record per CDR3 protein. The data hold approximately 190,000 distinct CDR3 sequences, with roughly 90% observed a single time. The specimen was CD4+ T cells from PBMCs. The receptors stem from a human donor with Susac syndrome. CDR3s include the opening cysteine and the closing phenylalanine or tryptophan. The D gene is left open where the match is weak. For some rows the clone size is stated as once, few or many, or as a class when expanded; others skip it.

cdr3_aa	cdr3_nt	d_call	v_call	clone_size	j_call
CASSLGASGTYEQYF	TGTGCCAGCAGCTTAGGAGCTAGCGGGACCTACGAGCAGTACTTC	TRBD2	TRBV7-2	.	TRBJ2-7
CSARVGTRGHFYNEQFF	TGCAGTGCTAGAGTGGGAACCAGGGGGCATTTTTACAATGAGCAGTTCTTC	TRBD1	TRBV20-1	.	TRBJ2-1
CASSLNSGSTEAFF	TGTGCCAGCAGCTTAAATTCGGGGTCCACTGAAGCTTTCTTT	.	TRBV7-3	.	TRBJ1-1
CASSQMDGGTEAFF	TGTGCCAGCAGCCAAATGGACGGGGGCACTGAAGCTTTCTTT	.	TRBV3-1	.	TRBJ1-1
CASVYSRWNTEAFF	TGTGCCAGCGTGTACAGCCGTTGGAACACTGAAGCTTTCTTT	.	TRBV6-1	once	TRBJ1-1
CSASGRGGNNEQFF	TGCAGTGCTAGCGGGAGAGGGGGGAACAATGAGCAGTTCTTC	.	TRBV20-1	.	TRBJ2-1
CASSQPTEYSNQPQHF	TGCGCCAGCAGCCAGCCGACGGAATATAGCAATCAGCCCCAGCATTTT	.	TRBV4-1	.	TRBJ1-5
CASSSPSVPSTDTQYF	TGTGCCAGCAGCTCCCCCTCCGTACCTAGCACAGATACGCAGTATTTT	.	TRBV7-2	.	TRBJ2-3
CASSWPDRGKTDTQYF	TGCGCCAGCAGCTGGCCTGACAGGGGGAAAACAGATACGCAGTATTTT	TRBD1	TRBV5-1	.	TRBJ2-3
CASSARAGKNQPQHF	TGTGCCAGCTCAGCCAGGGCAGGCAAAAATCAGCCCCAGCATTTT	.	TRBV18	.	TRBJ1-5
CASSETESSYEQYF	TGTGCCAGCAGTGAGACTGAGAGCTCCTACGAGCAGTACTTC	.	TRBV2	.	TRBJ2-7
CASSEAGGMTDTQYF	TGTGCCAGCAGTGAGGCGGGAGGGATGACAGATACGCAGTATTTT	TRBD2	TRBV2	.	TRBJ2-3
CASSLTDGQREQFF	TGCGCCAGCAGCTTGACAGACGGGCAGCGTGAGCAGTTCTTC	.	TRBV5-1	.	TRBJ2-1
CASTLQGNEQYF	TGTGCCAGTACCTTACAGGGGAACGAGCAGTACTTC	TRBD1	TRBV2	.	TRBJ2-7
CATGDGSSGEAFF	TGTGCCACCGGTGACGGCTCATCAGGGGAAGCTTTCTTT	.	TRBV24-1	.	TRBJ1-1
CASSDRRYTDTQYF	TGTGCCAGCAGTGACAGGAGATACACAGATACGCAGTATTTT	.	TRBV2	.	TRBJ2-3
CASSSTGQGSNEQFF	TGTGCCAGCAGTTCCACGGGACAGGGTTCCAATGAGCAGTTCTTC	TRBD1	TRBV27	.	TRBJ2-1
CASSHSTGGTEAFF	TGTGCCAGCAGCCATTCAACAGGGGGCACTGAAGCTTTCTTT	TRBD1	TRBV3-1	once	TRBJ1-1
CAPHLVTGGITGELFF	TGTGCCCCTCACCTAGTCACCGGGGGGATAACCGGGGAGCTGTTTTTT	TRBD2	TRBV19	.	TRBJ2-2
CASSIDPPGGEQFF	TGTGCCAGTAGTATAGATCCCCCTGGCGGTGAGCAGTTCTTC	.	TRBV19	.	TRBJ2-1
CASSQRLAEPETQYF	TGCGCCAGCAGCCAACGACTAGCGGAACCAGAGACCCAGTACTTC	TRBD2	TRBV4-1	.	TRBJ2-5
CSASGTGDLLYTF	TGCAGTGCCTCGGGGACAGGGGATTTGCTATACACCTTC	TRBD1	TRBV20-1	.	TRBJ1-2
CASSFGQGYGYTF	TGTGCCAGCAGTTTCGGGCAGGGATATGGCTACACCTTC	.	TRBV28	few	TRBJ1-2
CASRLPAGQGPETQYF	TGTGCCAGCAGGCTCCCTGCGGGACAGGGGCCGGAGACCCAGTACTTC	TRBD1	TRBV6-1	once	TRBJ2-5
CASSDSSGPPNEKLFF	TGTGCCAGCAGTGACTCATCCGGGCCCCCTAATGAAAAACTGTTTTTT	.	TRBV6-4	.	TRBJ1-4
CASSQGGGNQPQHF	TGTGCCAGCAGTCAGGGGGGAGGCAATCAGCCCCAGCATTTT	TRBD1	TRBV6-1	few	TRBJ1-5
CASSESRTGKNVEQYF	TGTGCCAGCAGTGAATCTAGGACAGGGAAAAATGTCGAGCAGTACTTC	TRBD1	TRBV25-1	.	TRBJ2-7
CAWSGVGGAGEKLFF	TGTGCCTGGAGTGGGGTCGGGGGCGCAGGTGAAAAACTGTTTTTT	.	TRBV30	.	TRBJ1-4
CASSYGAGKGEKLFF	TGTGCCAGCAGTTACGGGGCAGGAAAAGGGGAAAAACTGTTTTTT	.	TRBV6-6	.	TRBJ1-4
CSALVWETQYF	TGCAGTGCTCTTGTTTGGGAGACCCAGTACTTC	.	TRBV20-1	.	TRBJ2-5
CASSLETYEQYF	TGTGCCAGCAGCTTGGAAACCTACGAGCAGTACTTC	.	TRBV5-8	.	TRBJ2-7
CASSLAGGNEQYF	TGTGCCAGCAGCTTAGCAGGGGGCAACGAGCAGTACTTC	TRBD1	TRBV11-1	.	TRBJ2-7
CASNLAGIAYEQYF	TGTGCCAGCAACCTAGCGGGAATAGCTTACGAGCAGTACTTC	TRBD2	TRBV14	.	TRBJ2-7
CASSLSVDNYGYTF	TGTGCCAGCAGCTTGAGTGTGGATAACTATGGCTACACCTTC	.	TRBV5-4	.	TRBJ1-2
CASSLDRGVGGYTF	TGTGCCAGCAGCCTCGACAGGGGGGTAGGGGGCTACACCTTC	TRBD1	TRBV12-3/TRBV12-4	.	TRBJ1-2
CASVGQGITDTQYF	TGTGCCAGCGTAGGGCAGGGAATCACAGATACGCAGTATTTT	.	TRBV2	.	TRBJ2-3
CSAPSPGRGGEAFF	TGCAGTGCCCCAAGCCCAGGCAGGGGGGGTGAAGCTTTCTTT	TRBD1	TRBV20-1	.	TRBJ1-1
CSANGLAGGPSTDTQYF	TGCAGTGCCAATGGACTAGCGGGGGGGCCTAGCACAGATACGCAGTATTTT	TRBD2	TRBV20-1	.	TRBJ2-3
CASNYRGSTDTQYF	TGTGCCAGTAACTACAGGGGGAGCACAGATACGCAGTATTTT	TRBD1	TRBV3-1	.	TRBJ2-3
CASSDIWTRTGELFF	TGTGCCAGCAGTGATATTTGGACAAGAACCGGGGAGCTGTTTTTT	.	TRBV6-1	.	TRBJ2-2
CASSLWGGKTDTQYF	TGTGCCAGCAGTTTATGGGGGGGTAAAACAGATACGCAGTATTTT	TRBD2	TRBV12-3/TRBV12-4	.	TRBJ2-3
CASSSIRGSGANVLTF	TGTGCCAGCAGCTCCATCAGGGGTTCTGGGGCCAACGTCCTGACTTTC	.	TRBV11-2	.	TRBJ2-6
CASSLLWSGGANTQYF	TGTGCCAGCAGCCTTCTGTGGAGCGGGGGGGCCAATACGCAGTATTTT	TRBD2	TRBV3-1	.	TRBJ2-3
CASARGRTSGVGQETQYF	TGTGCTAGTGCCCGGGGAAGGACTAGCGGGGTGGGGCAAGAGACCCAGTACTTC	TRBD2	TRBV12-5	.	TRBJ2-5
CASSQDANANTGELFF	TGTGCCAGCAGCCAAGACGCAAATGCGAACACCGGGGAGCTGTTTTTT	.	TRBV4-2	.	TRBJ2-2
CAIGKTGAGYEQYF	TGTGCCATCGGGAAGACAGGGGCGGGGTACGAGCAGTACTTC	TRBD1	TRBV10-3	once	TRBJ2-7
CSARDDRGYFQPQHF	TGCAGTGCTAGAGACGACAGGGGGTATTTTCAGCCCCAGCATTTT	TRBD1	TRBV20-1	.	TRBJ1-5
CASSSDRENEQFF	TGTGCCAGCAGCTCGGACAGGGAGAATGAGCAGTTCTTC	TRBD1	TRBV5-6	few	TRBJ2-1
CASIFSENTGELFF	TGTGCCAGCATTTTTAGTGAGAACACCGGGGAGCTGTTTTTT	.	TRBV12-3/TRBV12-4	.	TRBJ2-2
CSARPGLAGVSEQFF	TGCAGTGCTAGACCGGGACTAGCGGGAGTTTCCGAGCAGTTCTTC	TRBD2	TRBV20-1	.	TRBJ2-1
CASPGQGEAFF	TGTGCCAGCCCTGGACAGGGCGAGGCTTTCTTT	TRBD1	TRBV28	.	TRBJ1-1
CASSRRTGELSDTQYF	TGTGCCAGTAGTAGAAGGACAGGGGAATTATCAGATACGCAGTATTTT	TRBD1	TRBV19	.	TRBJ2-3
CATSVTGKGQETQYF	TGTGCCACCAGTGTTACAGGAAAGGGTCAGGAGACCCAGTACTTC	.	TRBV24-1	.	TRBJ2-5